The TCR beta chain under discussion was sequenced for a study of blood T cells in healthy people across ages. Notes on the study in general: Both higher diversity and more naive CD4+ cells marked long-lived donors when set against aged donors. Diversity of TCR beta correlated strongly with naive T cell percentage. For the donors, CMV status was unknown and possibly confounded expanded clonotype changes.

V was clipped by 5 bases and J by 1 base; unmatched bases: 8. The germline CDR1 and CDR2 sequences are SGHVS and FNYEAQ. The CDR3 runs to 16 residues. Comments on this clonotype: The antigen remains undetermined.

PCR was performed a second time for about 7 to 12 cycles using a sample-barcoded 5' primer and a J-beta primer mix. TCRdb reanalysed the 5' RACE reads using MiXCR and keeps one entry per CDR3 protein. The table lists more than 1,400,000 distinct CDR3 sequences, about 43% of them singletons. The sequencing sample was made of blood. The chain carries TRBV7-6 and TRBJ2-5; 9 nucleotides match TRBD2. This sequence was found in a woman aged 18 to 35 in good health. The DNA of the CDR3 is TGTGCCAGCAGCCAAGGGGAGCGGGAGGTCCAAGAGACCCAGTACTTC. This translates into CASSQGEREVQETQYF. Variable domain in full (rest from reference TRBV7-6 and TRBJ2-5): GAGVSQSPRYKVTKRGQDVALRCDPISGHVSLYWYRQALGQGPEFLTYFNYEAQQDKSGLPNDRFSAERPEGSISTLTIQRTEQRDSAMYRCASSQGEREVQETQYFGPGTRLLVL.